The T cell receptor beta chain described here comes from a study of neurological immune-mediated disorders. Study outcomes and limitations: A possible signature appeared as one related-CDR3 cluster, in which phylogenetic grouping placed the repertoires of 18 of 34 multiple sclerosis patients.

The sample holds many counts of this clonotype. Antigen: not known. CDR3 length: 13 amino acids. Germline CDR1 MGHRA, CDR2 YSYEKL. The ends were cut back, 0 bases at V and 10 bases at J, with 10 bases in the middle. Using its own MiXCR run on the 5' RACE reads, TCRdb lists one record per CDR3 protein. The data show tens of thousands of distinct CDR3 sequences, more than 3.5% seen once. The sequence came from a man aged 50 to 60 with multiple sclerosis. The chain couples TRBV4-1 to TRBJ2-1; no clear D gene. The sequenced sample was PBMCs. This chain's CDR3 is CASSQDVPREQFF. CDR3 DNA sequence: TGCGCCAGCAGCCAAGATGTCCCACGAGAGCAGTTCTTC.